Listed below are T cell receptor beta chains from one sample, sequenced in a study of spatial heterogeneity in lung cancer. TCRdb called the 5' RACE reads again in MiXCR, with one record for every CDR3 protein. Of more than 15,000 distinct CDR3 sequences detected, more than 8% appear once; the ten largest clones hold 30% to 45%. Here the sequenced sample was PBMCs, taken at follow-up. The origin of the receptors is a female donor with early-stage non-small cell lung cancer. The CDR3 runs from the conserved cysteine through the conserved F or W. A D gene is named only where the DNA matches it firmly. Clone size is given for some rows only: seen once, a few or many times, or a class if the clone is expanded.

V gene	clone size	J gene	D gene	CDR3 protein	CDR3 DNA
TRBV7-9	many	TRBJ2-5	TRBD1	CASSPGQGDQETQYF	TGTGCCAGCAGCCCGGGACAGGGTGACCAAGAGACCCAGTACTTC
TRBV6-5	many	TRBJ1-3	-	CASSYWALGGSSGNTIYF	TGTGCCAGCAGTTACTGGGCCCTCGGGGGGAGCTCTGGAAACACCATATATTTT
TRBV21-1	many	TRBJ1-5	-	CASSKERLGQCLNQPQHF	TGTGCCAGCAGCAAAGAGAGGTTAGGACAGTGCCTCAATCAGCCCCAGCATTTT
TRBV6-1	-	TRBJ2-2	-	CASSGSKAVELFF	TGTGCCAGCAGCGGAAGCAAGGCAGTGGAGCTGTTTTTT
TRBV19	many	TRBJ2-7	-	CASSRLGTQAYEQYF	TGTGCCAGTAGTAGACTGGGGACCCAAGCCTACGAGCAGTACTTC
TRBV5-8	many	TRBJ2-5	TRBD2	CASSLSGLASETQYF	TGTGCCAGCAGCTTATCAGGACTAGCGTCCGAGACCCAGTACTTC
TRBV2	many	TRBJ1-5	-	CASRARGGLDSNQPQHF	TGTGCCAGCAGGGCAAGGGGGGGGCTAGATAGCAATCAGCCCCAGCATTTT
TRBV20-1	few	TRBJ2-5	TRBD2	CSAFGLAGGIEETQYF	TGCAGTGCCTTCGGACTAGCGGGGGGAATAGAAGAGACCCAGTACTTC
TRBV25-1	many	TRBJ2-7	-	CASSEIRTWF	TGTGCCAGCAGTGAAATCCGTACATGGTTC
TRBV11-2	many	TRBJ2-3	TRBD2	CASSLALAGGNTQYF	TGTGCCAGCAGCTTAGCACTAGCGGGGGGGAATACGCAGTATTTT
TRBV28	many	TRBJ2-7	-	CASSFPQGSSYEQYF	TGTGCCAGCAGTTTCCCTCAGGGCAGCTCCTACGAGCAGTACTTC
TRBV28	many	TRBJ1-2	-	CASVGRANYGYTF	TGTGCCAGCGTCGGCCGCGCTAACTATGGCTACACCTTC
TRBV27	many	TRBJ2-5	-	CASSFVPVADQETQYF	TGTGCCAGCAGCTTCGTCCCAGTAGCGGACCAAGAGACCCAGTACTTC
TRBV28	many	TRBJ2-4	-	CASSTLQGIAKNIQYF	TGTGCCAGCAGTACCCTACAGGGTATCGCCAAAAACATTCAGTACTTC
TRBV5-1	many	TRBJ2-1	-	CASSLVGGYNEQFF	TGCGCCAGCAGCCTGGTGGGGGGTTACAATGAGCAGTTCTTC
TRBV18	few	TRBJ2-6	-	CASSPTRAGANVLTF	TGTGCCAGCTCACCAACGAGGGCTGGGGCCAACGTCCTGACTTTC
TRBV28	once	TRBJ2-7	-	CASSPPGRNSYEQYF	TGTGCCAGCAGTCCCCCGGGACGGAACTCCTACGAGCAGTACTTC
TRBV7-2	many	TRBJ2-7	TRBD2	CASSLRLAGVLDEQYF	TGTGCCAGCAGCCTCCGACTAGCGGGTGTTTTGGACGAGCAGTACTTC
TRBV20-1	many	TRBJ2-7	-	CSARDSGHPSYEQYF	TGCAGTGCTAGAGATTCGGGCCACCCCTCCTACGAGCAGTACTTC
TRBV20-1	many	TRBJ2-1	TRBD2	CSAPGLAGYNEQFF	TGCAGTGCCCCGGGACTAGCGGGCTACAATGAGCAGTTCTTC
TRBV9	-	TRBJ2-3	-	CASSETTGTTDTQYF	TGTGCCAGCAGCGAAACCACAGGGACCACAGATACGCAGTATTTT
TRBV7-9	many	TRBJ2-3	TRBD2	CASSPRGLAGGPTDTQYF	TGTGCCAGCAGCCCCCGGGGACTAGCGGGAGGGCCGACAGATACGCAGTATTTT
TRBV6-1	many	TRBJ1-2	-	CASTSGFSGYTF	TGTGCCAGCACCTCAGGGTTCTCTGGCTACACCTTC
TRBV24-1	many	TRBJ2-7	-	CATTGVLKVVPYEQYF	TGTGCCACCACCGGGGTACTAAAGGTAGTCCCCTACGAGCAGTACTTC
TRBV7-2	many	TRBJ1-5	-	CASSLGGGPQPQHF	TGTGCCAGCAGCTTAGGAGGGGGTCCTCAGCCCCAGCATTTT
TRBV10-3	-	TRBJ1-1	-	CAISERWDEAFF	TGTGCCATCAGTGAACGGTGGGATGAAGCTTTCTTT
TRBV9	once	TRBJ2-3	TRBD2	CASSVGGRDTQYF	TGTGCCAGCAGCGTAGGCGGGAGAGATACGCAGTATTTT
TRBV7-6	many	TRBJ2-7	TRBD1	CASSSPGQGNYEQYF	TGTGCCAGCAGCTCCCCGGGACAGGGAAACTACGAGCAGTACTTC
TRBV5-1	many	TRBJ1-1	TRBD1	CASSPTGTEAFF	TGCGCCAGCAGCCCGACAGGGACTGAAGCTTTCTTT
TRBV2	many	TRBJ2-1	TRBD2	CASRLAGRSYNEQFF	TGTGCCAGCAGACTAGCGGGAAGGTCCTACAATGAGCAGTTCTTC
TRBV2	many	TRBJ2-7	-	CASSEGAWISYEQYF	TGTGCCAGCAGTGAGGGGGCTTGGATTTCCTACGAGCAGTACTTC
TRBV10-3	many	TRBJ2-3	TRBD2	CAISESSGGTDTQYF	TGTGCCATCAGTGAGTCTAGCGGGGGCACAGATACGCAGTATTTT
TRBV28	-	TRBJ2-7	TRBD1	CASSLGQEDYEQYF	TGTGCCAGCAGCCTCGGACAGGAAGACTACGAGCAGTACTTC
TRBV7-6	many	TRBJ2-2	-	CASSLNTGELFF	TGTGCCAGCAGCTTAAATACCGGGGAGCTGTTTTTT
TRBV10-3	many	TRBJ1-4	-	CAISRGNTATNEKLFF	TGTGCCATCAGCCGGGGGAATACCGCCACTAATGAAAAACTGTTTTTT
TRBV20-1	many	TRBJ2-1	-	CSARDSAYLINEQFF	TGCAGTGCTAGAGATTCGGCGTACCTCATCAATGAGCAGTTCTTC
TRBV5-1	many	TRBJ1-1	-	CASSFGVTEAFF	TGCGCCAGCAGCTTTGGGGTCACTGAAGCTTTCTTT
TRBV20-1	-	TRBJ2-3	TRBD2	CSARDSLIAGDPPDTQYF	TGCAGTGCTAGAGACAGCCTTATAGCGGGAGATCCCCCAGATACGCAGTATTTT
TRBV19	many	TRBJ1-4	TRBD1	CASSGSPGQGVINEKLFF	TGTGCCAGTAGTGGATCCCCGGGACAGGGGGTCATCAATGAAAAACTGTTTTTT
TRBV2	many	TRBJ2-7	-	CASSMGQGTYEQYF	TGTGCCAGCTCCATGGGGCAGGGGACCTACGAGCAGTACTTC